The next 3 T cell receptor beta chains were all read from a single sample in a study of beta chain features in type 1 diabetes. Expressed TCRB transcripts were sequenced, since all the RNA that had been isolated was reverse transcribed. Clones were read by immunoSEQ multiplex PCR, and TCRdb kept only the in-frame ones, dropping some. The table records around 250,000 clones, roughly 30% of them present only once. Sequenced material: central memory CD4+ T cells from blood. Receptors originate from a man younger than 45 in good health.

The chain employs TRBV7-2 and TRBJ2-1; 12 bases line up with TRBD2. V shed 5 bases and J 12 bases; nucleotides not matched to a gene: 8. Germline CDR1 and CDR2: SGHTA and FQGNSA. The CDR3 is 14 amino acids. CDR3 coding DNA: TGTGCCAGCAGCCAGGGACTAGCGGGTGCCGGGCAGTTCTTC. Amino acid sequence: CASSQGLAGAGQFF.

This clone was found a few times. The rearrangement links TRBV14 to TRBJ2-7, with D unclear. The length of the CDR3 is 13 residues. V lost 0 bases and J lost 12, with 15 bases in between. The germline CDR1 and CDR2 sequences are SGHDN and FVKESK. CDR3 region: CASSQEWVPFLYF. The CDR3 nucleotides read TGTGCCAGCAGCCAAGAATGGGTTCCTTTTTTGTACTTC. The full variable domain, rest sourced from reference TRBV14 and TRBJ2-7, is EAGVTQFPSHSVIEKGQTVTLRCDPISGHDNLYWYRRVMGKEIKFLLHFVKESKQDESGMPNNRFLAERTGGTYSTLKVQPAELEDSGVYFCASSQEWVPFLYFGPGTRLTVT.

This chain links TRBV30 with TRBJ2-5; D is tentatively TRBD1 or TRBD2 (6 bases each). Germline CDR1 is GTSNPN and CDR2 is SVGIG (reference sequence). This CDR3 comprises 15 residues. V was trimmed by 3 bases and J by 0 bases, leaving 14 bases between them. DNA of the CDR3: TGTGCCTGGAGAACGGGGGCCTTGTACCAAGAGACCCAGTACTTC. Residues: CAWRTGALYQETQYF.